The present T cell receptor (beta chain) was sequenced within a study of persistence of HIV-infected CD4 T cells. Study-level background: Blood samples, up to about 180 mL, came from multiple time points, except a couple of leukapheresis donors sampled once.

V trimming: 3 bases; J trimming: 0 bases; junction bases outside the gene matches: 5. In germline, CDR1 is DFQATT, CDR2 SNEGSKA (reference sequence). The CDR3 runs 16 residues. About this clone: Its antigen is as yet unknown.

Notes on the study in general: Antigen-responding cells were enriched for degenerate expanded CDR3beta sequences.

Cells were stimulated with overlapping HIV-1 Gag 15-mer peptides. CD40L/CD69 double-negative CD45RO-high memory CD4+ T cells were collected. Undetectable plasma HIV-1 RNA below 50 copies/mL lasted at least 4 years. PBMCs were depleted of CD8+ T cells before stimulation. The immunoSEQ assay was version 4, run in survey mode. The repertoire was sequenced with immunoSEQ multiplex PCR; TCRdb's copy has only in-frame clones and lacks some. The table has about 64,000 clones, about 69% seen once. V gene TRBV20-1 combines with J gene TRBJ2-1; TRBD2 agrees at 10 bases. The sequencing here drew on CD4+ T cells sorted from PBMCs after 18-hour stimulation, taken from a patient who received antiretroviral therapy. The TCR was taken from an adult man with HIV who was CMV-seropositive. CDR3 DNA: TGCAGTGCTAGTTCGTCTAGCGGGGGCTCCTACAATGAGCAGTTCTTC. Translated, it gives CSASSSSGGSYNEQFF.